The next 8 T cell receptor beta chains were all read from a single sample in a study of cytomegalovirus exposure and HLA in healthy donors. 60 Vbeta and 13 Jbeta primers were used in PCR. Clones were sequenced by immunoSEQ multiplex PCR, and TCRdb holds only the in-frame ones, with some missing. The table records about 140,000 clones, around 82% of them present only once. The sequenced sample consisted of PBMCs. The receptors were sampled from a man aged 40-55 years in good health and CMV-seropositive.

The genes are TRBV7-2 and TRBJ1-2; 8 bases match TRBD1. The germline V gene encodes CDR1 SGHTA and CDR2 FQGNSA. The CDR3 has 13 residues. V was clipped by 2 bases and J by 8 bases; unmatched bases: 4. CDR3 bases: TGTGCCAGCAGCTTATCTGCAGGGGGCGGCTACACCTTC. Translating gives CASSLSAGGGYTF.

V is TRBV7-9 and J is TRBJ2-2; TRBD2 matches 14 bases. Looked up from germline, CDR1 is SEHNR and CDR2 is FQNEAQ (reference sequence). This CDR3 is built from 17 residues. After removal of 5 bases from V and 7 bases from J, the junction contained 9 bases not matched to a gene. CDR3 sequence: CASSPGTSGSFIGELFF. CDR3 in DNA: TGTGCCAGCAGCCCCGGGACTAGCGGGAGTTTTATCGGGGAGCTGTTTTTT.

This chain connects TRBV30 to TRBJ2-1, with 12 bases fitting TRBD2. V lost 0 bases and J lost 8; bases outside the gene matches: 5. The CDR3 spans 15 residues. The germline gives CDR1 GTSNPN, CDR2 SVGIG (reference sequence). The CDR3 DNA reads as TGTGCCTGGAGTGTACTAGCGGGAGGCCCCCATGAGCAGTTCTTC. It is translated as CAWSVLAGGPHEQFF.

This clone came up a few times. The chain links TRBV4-3 to TRBJ1-3; tentative D call: TRBD1 (6 bases). The V and J ends lost 0 bases and 2 bases respectively, with 14 bases between them. Germline V gene sequence: CDR1 LGHNA, CDR2 YSLEER. There are 17 residues in the CDR3. The CDR3 region is CASSQDSTGYPGNTIYF. CDR3 bases: TGCGCCAGCAGCCAAGATAGTACAGGGTACCCTGGAAACACCATATATTTT.

The gene calls are TRBV4-2 and TRBJ2-5, with D maybe TRBD1 (5 bases). There are 15 residues in the CDR3. Trimming pared 1 base from V and 3 bases from J, leaving 12 bases between. Germline V gives CDR1 LGHNA, CDR2 YNFKEQ. The DNA for the CDR3 is TGTGCCAGCAGCCAAGCCGACAGCTCCAAAGAGACCCAGTACTTC. The encoded protein is CASSQADSSKETQYF.

The chain joins TRBV5-1 to TRBJ2-7, with TRBD2 matching 7 bases. This CDR3 spans 14 amino acids. V gave up 6 bases and J gave up 2 bases; unmatched junction bases: 8. CDR1 is SGHRS, CDR2 YFSETQ, per germline. The CDR3, as DNA: TGCGCCAGCAAGCCCCCAGCGGGGACCTACGAGCAGTACTTC. Amino acids: CASKPPAGTYEQYF.

The chain has TRBV11-2 and TRBJ1-1; D is undetermined. The CDR3 is 14 residues long. CDR1 is SGHAT and CDR2 is FQNNGV in the germline V gene. The germline V and J ends were trimmed by 5 bases and 4 bases, with 14 bases remaining between them. CDR3 loop: CASSPQGRSTEAFF. CDR3 bases: TGTGCCAGCAGCCCGCAAGGGAGGAGCACTGAAGCTTTCTTT.

The rearrangement uses TRBV5-6 and TRBJ2-1; TRBD2 agrees at 14 bases. The CDR3 is made up of 14 amino acids. J gave up 16 bases and V 4 bases, and 10 bases lay outside the gene matches. CDR1 and CDR2 from the germline V gene are SGHDT and YYEEEE. CDR3 in amino acids: CASSPTTSGGGVFF. CDR3 nucleotide sequence: TGTGCCAGCAGCCCGACGACTAGCGGGGGGGGAGTTTTCTTC. The whole variable domain, filled in from reference TRBV5-6 and TRBJ2-1, reads DAGVTQSPTHLIKTRGQQVTLRCSPKSGHDTVSWYQQALGQGPQFIFQYYEEEERQRGNFPDRFSGHQFPNYSSELNVNALLLGDSALYLCASSPTTSGGGVFFGPGTRLTVL.